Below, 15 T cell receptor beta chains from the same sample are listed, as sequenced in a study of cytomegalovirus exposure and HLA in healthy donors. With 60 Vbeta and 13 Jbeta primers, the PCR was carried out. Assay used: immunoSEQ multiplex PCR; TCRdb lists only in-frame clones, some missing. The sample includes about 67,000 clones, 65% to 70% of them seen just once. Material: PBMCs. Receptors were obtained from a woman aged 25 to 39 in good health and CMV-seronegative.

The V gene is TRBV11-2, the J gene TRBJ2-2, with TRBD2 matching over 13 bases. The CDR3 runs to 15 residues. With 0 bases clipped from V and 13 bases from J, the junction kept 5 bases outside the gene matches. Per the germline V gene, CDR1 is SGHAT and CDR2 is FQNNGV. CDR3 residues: CASSLETSGGSRLFF. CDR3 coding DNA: TGTGCCAGCAGCTTAGAGACTAGCGGGGGGAGTCGGCTGTTTTTT.

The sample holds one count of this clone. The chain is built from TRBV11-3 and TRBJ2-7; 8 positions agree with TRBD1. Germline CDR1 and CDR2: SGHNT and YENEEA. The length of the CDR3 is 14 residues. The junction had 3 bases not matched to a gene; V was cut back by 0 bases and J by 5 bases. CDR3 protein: CASSLDRGPDEQYF. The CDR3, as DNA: TGTGCCAGCAGCTTAGACAGGGGGCCCGACGAGCAGTACTTC.

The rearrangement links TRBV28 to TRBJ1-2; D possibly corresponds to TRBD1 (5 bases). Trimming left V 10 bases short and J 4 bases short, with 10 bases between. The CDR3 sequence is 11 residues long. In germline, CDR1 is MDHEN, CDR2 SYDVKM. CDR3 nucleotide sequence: TGTGCCACCCGGCAGGGCTATGGCTACACCTTC. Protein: CATRQGYGYTF.

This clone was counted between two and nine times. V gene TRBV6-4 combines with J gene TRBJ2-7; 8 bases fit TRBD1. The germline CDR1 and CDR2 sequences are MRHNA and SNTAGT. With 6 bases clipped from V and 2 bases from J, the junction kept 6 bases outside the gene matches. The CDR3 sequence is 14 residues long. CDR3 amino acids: CASREQGVAYEQYF. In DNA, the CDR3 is TGTGCCAGCAGAGAACAGGGGGTAGCCTACGAGCAGTACTTC.

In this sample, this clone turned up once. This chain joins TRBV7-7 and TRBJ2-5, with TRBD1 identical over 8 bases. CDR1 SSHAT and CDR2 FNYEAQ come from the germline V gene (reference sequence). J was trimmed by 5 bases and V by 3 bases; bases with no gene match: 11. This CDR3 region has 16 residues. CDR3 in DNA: TGTGCCAGCAGCTTTCGGGGGACAGGCTACGGGGAGACCCAGTACTTC. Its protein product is CASSFRGTGYGETQYF.

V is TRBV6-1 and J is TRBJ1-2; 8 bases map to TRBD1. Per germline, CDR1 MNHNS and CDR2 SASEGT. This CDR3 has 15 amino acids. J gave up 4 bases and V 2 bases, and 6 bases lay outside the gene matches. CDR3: CASSERQGFGYGYTF. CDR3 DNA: TGTGCCAGCAGTGAACGACAGGGGTTCGGCTATGGCTACACCTTC.

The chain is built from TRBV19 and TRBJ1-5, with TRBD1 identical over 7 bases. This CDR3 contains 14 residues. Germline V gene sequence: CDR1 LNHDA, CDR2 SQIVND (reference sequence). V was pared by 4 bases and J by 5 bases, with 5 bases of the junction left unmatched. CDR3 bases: TGTGCCAGTAGTAGCCAGACAGGGTATCAGCCCCAGCATTTT. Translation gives CASSSQTGYQPQHF.

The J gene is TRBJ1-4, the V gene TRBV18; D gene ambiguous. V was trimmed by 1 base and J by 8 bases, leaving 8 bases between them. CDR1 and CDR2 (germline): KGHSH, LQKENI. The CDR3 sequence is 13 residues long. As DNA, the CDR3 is TGTGCCAGCTCACCACTGCCTCGGGAAAAACTGTTTTTT. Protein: CASSPLPREKLFF.

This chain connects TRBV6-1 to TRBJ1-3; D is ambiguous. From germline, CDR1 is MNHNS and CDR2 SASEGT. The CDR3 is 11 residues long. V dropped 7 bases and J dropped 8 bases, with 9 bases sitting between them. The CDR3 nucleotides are TGTGCCAGCACCTCAGGCGACACCATATATTTT. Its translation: CASTSGDTIYF.

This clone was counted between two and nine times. The CDR3 spells CASRDTNEKLFF. DNA for the CDR3: TGTGCCAGCCGGGACACAAATGAAAAACTGTTTTTT. The chain combines TRBV6-1 with TRBJ1-4; tentative D call: TRBD1 (6 bases). With 8 bases removed from V and 5 bases from J, the gap between germline ends came to 9 bases. This CDR3 contains 12 residues. CDR1 MNHNS and CDR2 SASEGT come from the germline V gene.

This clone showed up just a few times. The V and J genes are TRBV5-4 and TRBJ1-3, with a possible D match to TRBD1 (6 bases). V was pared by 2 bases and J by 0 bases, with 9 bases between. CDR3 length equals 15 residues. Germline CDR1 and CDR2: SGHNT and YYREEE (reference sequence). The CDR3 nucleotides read TGTGCCAGCAGCTTAACAGGGCGCTCTGGAAACACCATATATTTT. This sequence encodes CASSLTGRSGNTIYF.

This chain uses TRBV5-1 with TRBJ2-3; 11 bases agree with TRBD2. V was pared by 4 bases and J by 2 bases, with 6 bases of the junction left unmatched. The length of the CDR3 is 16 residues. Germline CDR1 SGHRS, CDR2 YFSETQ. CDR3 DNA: TGCGCCAGCAGCCCTCAGACTAGCGGGGTCACAGATACGCAGTATTTT. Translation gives CASSPQTSGVTDTQYF.

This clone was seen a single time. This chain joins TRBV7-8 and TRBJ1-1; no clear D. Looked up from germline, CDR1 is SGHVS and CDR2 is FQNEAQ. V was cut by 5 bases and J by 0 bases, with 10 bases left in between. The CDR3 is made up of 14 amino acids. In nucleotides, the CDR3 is TGTGCCAGCAGCACAGAAGATTTGAACACTGAAGCTTTCTTT. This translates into CASSTEDLNTEAFF.

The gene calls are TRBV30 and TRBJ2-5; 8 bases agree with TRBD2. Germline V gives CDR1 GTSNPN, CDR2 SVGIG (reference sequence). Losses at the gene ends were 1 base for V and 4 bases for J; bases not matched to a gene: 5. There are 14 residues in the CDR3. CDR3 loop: CAWSAYREGETQYF. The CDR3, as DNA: TGTGCCTGGAGTGCCTATCGGGAGGGAGAGACCCAGTACTTC. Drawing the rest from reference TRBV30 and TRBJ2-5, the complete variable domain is SQTIHQWPATLVQPVGSPLSLECTVEGTSNPNLYWYRQAAGRGLQLLFYSVGIGQISSEVPQNLSASRPQDRQFILSSKKLLLSDSGFYLCAWSAYREGETQYFGPGTRLLVL.

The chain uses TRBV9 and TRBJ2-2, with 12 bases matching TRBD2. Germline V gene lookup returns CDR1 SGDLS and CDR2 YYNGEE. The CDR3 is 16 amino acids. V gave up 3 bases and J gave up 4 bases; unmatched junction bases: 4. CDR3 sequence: CASSETSGGPTGELFF. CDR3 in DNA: TGTGCCAGCAGCGAGACTAGCGGGGGCCCCACCGGGGAGCTGTTTTTT.